This is a list of T cell receptor beta chains from one sample in a study of regulatory T cells in long-lasting Graves disease. TCRdb fed the multiplex PCR reads into MiXCR, producing one record per CDR3 protein. This table holds 300,000 to 400,000 distinct CDR3 sequences, over 15% found once. The same sample was also studied in work on T cells in Graves' hyperthyroidism and ophthalmopathy.

The sequencing here drew on peripheral blood mononuclear cells (PBMCs), taken at new diagnosis, from a patient treated with antithyroid drugs. These receptors originate from a man aged 40-49 years with Graves disease. CDR3s include the opening cysteine and the closing phenylalanine or tryptophan. A D gene is named only where the DNA matches it firmly. A clone size is listed for some rows: how often the clone was seen (once, few, many), or a class if it is expanded.

V	D	J	size	DNA	CDR3
TRBV12-3/TRBV12-4	TRBD1	TRBJ1-6	NA	TGTGCCAGCAGTTGGACAGGGAGTAGCTCACCCCTCCACTTT	CASSWTGSSSPLHF
TRBV6-2/TRBV6-3	NA	TRBJ2-3	many	TGTGCCAGCAGGGGTAAGAACACAGATACGCAGTATTTT	CASRGKNTDTQYF
TRBV9	NA	TRBJ1-5	NA	TGTGCCAGCAGCGTAGGTCAGGCCTTTAGGGAGCCCCAGCATTTT	CASSVGQAFREPQHF
TRBV12-3/TRBV12-4	TRBD1	TRBJ2-2	NA	TGTGCCAGCAGACTGAAACAGGGGGCTCCCGGGGAGCTGTTTTTT	CASRLKQGAPGELFF
TRBV4-1	NA	TRBJ1-1	NA	TGCGCCAGCAGCCAAGTCCTACAGGCTCAGAAAGAAGCTTTCTTT	CASSQVLQAQKEAFF
TRBV7-2	NA	TRBJ2-5	many	TGTGCCAGCAGCCTACGCCGCAGCCAAGAGACCCAGTACTTC	CASSLRRSQETQYF
TRBV6-2/TRBV6-3	NA	TRBJ1-4	many	TGTGCCAGCAGTGGCAGCTTCAATGAAAAACTGTTTTTT	CASSGSFNEKLFF
TRBV7-3	TRBD1	TRBJ2-5	many	TGTGCCAGCAGCCCCCAACCCCGTGACAGGGGGCATGGTGAGACCCAGTACTTC	CASSPQPRDRGHGETQYF
TRBV28	NA	TRBJ2-7	many	TGTGCCAGCAGCCTCCCCGGGTATTACTCCTACGAGCAGTACTTC	CASSLPGYYSYEQYF
TRBV18	TRBD1	TRBJ2-3	NA	TGTGCCAGCTCACCGCGGGACAGGCCCACGCAGTATTTT	CASSPRDRPTQYF
TRBV5-4	NA	TRBJ2-7	NA	TGTGCCAGCAGCGGCCGTGGGGGAGCGGGCGAGCAGTACTTC	CASSGRGGAGEQYF
TRBV19	NA	TRBJ1-1	few	TGTGCCACCCGAAAGCCGCGGATGGGAGACACTGAAGCTTTCTTT	CATRKPRMGDTEAFF
TRBV20-1	NA	TRBJ2-7	many	TGCAGCGTCTTTGGCAGGGCGTACGAGCAGTACTTC	CSVFGRAYEQYF
TRBV24-1	TRBD2	TRBJ2-3	many	TGTGCCACCAGTGAAGCGGGGGCAGCTACTAGCACAGATACGCAGTATTTT	CATSEAGAATSTDTQYF
TRBV5-1	NA	TRBJ2-5	few	TGCGCCACCGCGAGTGGCACCCAAGAGACCCAGTACTTC	CATASGTQETQYF
TRBV3-1	NA	TRBJ2-5	NA	TGTGCCAGCAGCCAGGGATCGCTTGGGGAGACCCAGTACTTC	CASSQGSLGETQYF
TRBV3-1	TRBD2	TRBJ2-4	many	TGTGCCAGCAGTTCCCCGGGACTAGCGGGAAACATTCAGTACTTC	CASSSPGLAGNIQYF
TRBV20-1	NA	TRBJ1-3	NA	TGCAGTGCTAGCTTTGCAAACACCATATATTTT	CSASFANTIYF
TRBV2	TRBD1	TRBJ2-3	many	TGTGCCAGCAGTTACCTCGGACAGGGGGCGTCAGATACGCAGTATTTT	CASSYLGQGASDTQYF
TRBV6-1	NA	TRBJ2-4	NA	TGTGCCTCATCTAAAAACATTCAGTACTTC	CASSKNIQYF
TRBV12-3/TRBV12-4	NA	TRBJ2-1	few	TGTGCCAGCAGTTTGGCACGGGCGAATGAGCAGTTCTTC	CASSLARANEQFF
TRBV5-1	NA	TRBJ2-2	few	TGCGCCAGCAGCTGGGCGGAGGCGGTCACCGGGGAGCTGTTTTTT	CASSWAEAVTGELFF
TRBV7-2	NA	TRBJ2-1	many	TGTGCCAGCAGCTTAGGAGCGGGCCTCTACAATGAGCAGTTCTTC	CASSLGAGLYNEQFF
TRBV18	NA	TRBJ1-1	NA	TGTGCCAGCTCACTTCAGGACCCCGGAAAGGTCGAAGCTTTCTTT	CASSLQDPGKVEAFF
TRBV9	NA	TRBJ2-3	many	TGTGCCAGCAGCTCCCGGACGGTTAACACAGATACGCAGTATTTT	CASSSRTVNTDTQYF
TRBV30	TRBD1	TRBJ1-2	many	TGTGCCTGGAGTCAACAGGGGTACGGCTATGGCTACACCTTC	CAWSQQGYGYGYTF
TRBV7-2	TRBD2	TRBJ2-3	many	TGTGCCAGCAGCTTAGCCTGGGGGTCGCGGGGGTTGTCAGATACGCAGTATTTT	CASSLAWGSRGLSDTQYF
TRBV30	NA	TRBJ1-1	NA	TGTGCCTGGAGTGTAGGGCACTTGAACACTGAAGCTTTCTTT	CAWSVGHLNTEAFF
TRBV12-3/TRBV12-4	TRBD2	TRBJ2-1	many	TGTGCCAGCAGTCAGCGGGGGGGCTCCTACAATGAGCAGTTCTTC	CASSQRGGSYNEQFF
TRBV5-4	NA	TRBJ2-7	few	TGTGCCAGCAGCTTGGTTGGGGCAGGGAGGTATGACGAGCAGTACTTC	CASSLVGAGRYDEQYF
TRBV7-3	TRBD1	TRBJ1-2	many	TGTGCCAGCAGCGCTCAGGGTGGACAGGGGGCAGACTACACCTTC	CASSAQGGQGADYTF
TRBV6-5	NA	TRBJ1-4	few	TGTGCCAGCAGTTACGGTCTTCCTCGGGGGGGAAAACTGTTTTTT	CASSYGLPRGGKLFF
TRBV24-1	NA	TRBJ1-2	many	TGTGCCACCAGTGAAGGACGGGAAAACTATGGCTACACCTTC	CATSEGRENYGYTF
TRBV20-1	NA	TRBJ2-7	many	TGCAGTGCCTCTATCACGGGTAGCTCCTACGAGCAGTACTTC	CSASITGSSYEQYF
TRBV2	NA	TRBJ2-3	many	TGTGCCAGCAGAGAGACCTTAGCGGTTCGGCTAGATACGCAGTATTTT	CASRETLAVRLDTQYF
TRBV19	NA	TRBJ1-3	few	TGTGCCAGTAGTATAGTTGGCAGACGCTCTGGAAACACCATATATTTT	CASSIVGRRSGNTIYF
TRBV5-1	NA	TRBJ2-1	many	TGCGCCAGCAGCTTTCTAGCGCAAACCTACAATGAGCAGTTCTTC	CASSFLAQTYNEQFF
TRBV11-2	NA	TRBJ2-3	many	TGTGCCAGCAGCTCCAAGATACTAAACAGGGCGGTGGGCACAGATACGCAGTATTTT	CASSSKILNRAVGTDTQYF
TRBV6-5	NA	TRBJ1-2	NA	TGTGCCAGCACTCCGCAGTGGACCGGCGGCTACACCTTC	CASTPQWTGGYTF
TRBV29-1	TRBD1	TRBJ1-5	many	TGCAGCGTCGGGACAGCAACGGCGGGTCAGCCCCAGCATTTT	CSVGTATAGQPQHF
TRBV11-1	NA	TRBJ1-1	NA	TGTGCCAGCAGCGCAGGACAGTCGGGGAACACTGAAGCTTTCTTT	CASSAGQSGNTEAFF
TRBV6-1	NA	TRBJ1-5	many	TGTGCCAGCAGTCCCCAGGGCAGGGGATACAATCAGCCCCAGCATTTT	CASSPQGRGYNQPQHF
TRBV5-8	NA	TRBJ2-7	NA	TGTGCCAGCAGCCGGCGGGGATATTCCTACGAGCAGTACTTC	CASSRRGYSYEQYF
TRBV5-1	NA	TRBJ2-7	many	TGCGCCAGCAGCTTGTCTGGGGGTATCTCCTACGAGCAGTACTTC	CASSLSGGISYEQYF
TRBV4-1	NA	TRBJ2-1	many	TGCGCCAGCAGCCAACCGCGCAATGAGCAGTTCTTC	CASSQPRNEQFF
TRBV24-1	NA	TRBJ2-3	many	TGTGCCACCAGTGATTTGCAGGCCGTCACAGATACGCAGTATTTT	CATSDLQAVTDTQYF